These 13 T cell receptor beta chains came from one sample sequenced in a study of cytomegalovirus exposure and HLA in healthy donors. In the PCR, 60 Vbeta and 13 Jbeta primers were used. The method was immunoSEQ multiplex PCR; TCRdb's version includes in-frame clones alone and lacks a portion of them. The sample has about 150,000 clones, around three quarters seen once. The sequenced sample consisted of PBMCs. Receptors were obtained from a woman between 35 and 50 years old in good health and CMV-seronegative.

As concerns this clone: The germline gene is not matched at one end of the junction; a read error may be the cause. The same CDR3 can be traced to other DNA sequences in this sample. The gene calls are TRBV9 and TRBJ1-2; TRBD1 agrees at 8 bases. The CDR3 length is 14 residues. The germline gives CDR1 SGDLS, CDR2 YYNGEE. The CDR3 DNA reads as TGCGCCAGCAGCGGGGGGCAGGGGGCCTATGGCTACACCTTC. It codes for CASSGGQGAYGYTF.

CDR3 DNA: TGCGCCAGCAGCGCCGGAGGGACTAGCGCTTTCAATGAGCAGTTCTTC. Translating it yields CASSAGGTSAFNEQFF. The chain has TRBV5-1 and TRBJ2-1, with 10 bases lining up with TRBD2. CDR1 is SGHRS and CDR2 is YFSETQ in the germline V gene. There are 16 residues in the CDR3. After removal of 4 bases from V and 6 bases from J, the junction contained 10 bases not matched to a gene.

The genes are TRBV28 and TRBJ1-6; D uncertain. The CDR3 has 14 residues. Germline V gives CDR1 MDHEN, CDR2 SYDVKM. The ends were cut back, 8 bases at V and 2 bases at J, with 10 bases in the middle. CDR3 in DNA: TGTGCCAGCGCCCCCGGGACCTATAATTCACCCCTCCACTTT. It translates to CASAPGTYNSPLHF.

The chain uses TRBV4-1 and TRBJ1-2, with 7 nucleotides matching TRBD1. Germline CDR1 reads MGHRA; CDR2 reads YSYEKL. The junction had 6 bases not matched to a gene; V was cut back by 1 base and J by 4 bases. The CDR3 loop spans 15 amino acids. The DNA for the CDR3 is TGCGCCAGCAGCCAAGGGGAAGGGGGCCTCTATGGCTACACCTTC. As protein: CASSQGEGGLYGYTF.

The chain recombines TRBV6-4 with TRBJ1-1; 8 bases align to TRBD1. Germline CDR1 reads MRHNA; CDR2 reads SNTAGT. The CDR3 length is 14 residues. V lost 4 bases to trimming and J lost 3 bases; unmatched junction nucleotides: 4. The CDR3 loop reads CASSGQGLDTEAFF. As DNA, the CDR3 is TGTGCCAGCAGTGGACAGGGGCTCGACACTGAAGCTTTCTTT.

CDR3: CASSLGAGGWSETQYF. In DNA, the CDR3 is TGTGCCAGCAGCTTAGGGGCAGGGGGCTGGTCGGAGACCCAGTACTTC. V gene TRBV7-8 combines with J gene TRBJ2-5, with 8 nucleotides matching TRBD1. The CDR3 length is 16 residues. Unmatched junction bases numbered 9, after V lost 1 base and J lost 5 bases. Germline values: CDR1 SGHVS, CDR2 FQNEAQ.

The V gene is TRBV5-1, the J gene TRBJ1-1; TRBD1 agrees at 7 bases. The CDR3 consists of 15 residues. From germline, CDR1 is SGHRS and CDR2 YFSETQ. With V trimmed by 0 bases and J by 4 bases, 6 bases remained unmatched. DNA of the CDR3: TGCGCCAGCAGCTTGGAGGGGGCGGTAGGCACTGAAGCTTTCTTT. Amino acid sequence: CASSLEGAVGTEAFF. The entire variable domain, with the rest obtained from reference TRBV5-1 and TRBJ1-1, is as follows: KAGVTQTPRYLIKTRGQQVTLSCSPISGHRSVSWYQQTPGQGLQFLFEYFSETQRNKGNFPGRFSGRQFSNSRSEMNVSTLELGDSALYLCASSLEGAVGTEAFFGQGTRLTVV.

The chain joins TRBV10-2 to TRBJ2-5; tentative D call: TRBD2 (7 bases). V shed 6 bases and J shed 5 bases, with 16 bases lying between them. The CDR3 runs to 14 residues. In germline, CDR1 is WSHSY, CDR2 SAAADI. This CDR3 reads CASSRGGGGETQYF. Written as DNA, the CDR3 is TGCGCCAGCAGCAGAGGGGGGGGTGGGGAGACCCAGTACTTC.

The V and J genes are TRBV5-1 and TRBJ2-5; D is possibly TRBD2 (7 bases). V was cut by 4 bases and J by 5 bases, with 18 bases left in between. The CDR3 covers 15 residues. CDR1 and CDR2 (germline): SGHRS, YFSETQ. CDR3 loop: CASSPDGGAGETQYF. In nucleotides, the CDR3 is TGCGCCAGCAGCCCGGATGGGGGGGCGGGGGAGACCCAGTACTTC.

This chain joins TRBV7-9 and TRBJ2-5, with D possibly matching TRBD1 (6 bases). The DNA matches TRBJ2-7 better at its end, which makes the J call doubtful. There are 14 residues in the CDR3. The germline V gene has CDR1 SEHNR and CDR2 FQNEAQ (reference sequence). CDR3 region: CASSLEGGPYEQYF. The CDR3 DNA is TGTGCCAGCAGCTTAGAAGGGGGACCCTACGAGCAGTACTTC.

The J gene is TRBJ2-1, the V gene TRBV5-1, with a possible D match to TRBD2 (5 bases). The germline V and J ends were trimmed by 4 bases and 5 bases, with 28 bases remaining between them. Germline assignment: CDR1 SGHRS and CDR2 YFSETQ. The CDR3 contains 19 residues. DNA for the CDR3: TGCGCCAGCAGCCCTGGTTTTTCGTTACGGAGGAGAACTGACAATGAGCAGTTCTTC. This translates into CASSPGFSLRRRTDNEQFF.

The chain's CDR3 is CASSFQTGGVYEQYF. The DNA of the CDR3 is TGTGCCAGCAGCTTTCAGACAGGGGGGGTCTACGAGCAGTACTTC. This chain joins TRBV7-9 and TRBJ2-7; 9 bases match TRBD1. V shed 3 bases and J 3 bases; nucleotides not matched to a gene: 6. CDR3 size: 15 residues. Germline loops: CDR1 SEHNR, CDR2 FQNEAQ (reference sequence).

This clone came up a few times. V gene TRBV6-6 combines with J gene TRBJ1-5; D unclear. The CDR3 consists of 14 residues. V was cut by 7 bases and J by 4 bases, with 14 bases left in between. From germline, CDR1 is MNHNY and CDR2 SVGAGI (reference sequence). The DNA for the CDR3 is TGTGCCAGCACCCGCGTTCGAGCAAATCAGCCCCAGCATTTT. Protein: CASTRVRANQPQHF.